This T cell receptor (beta chain) was observed in a study of response to subunit inactivated influenza vaccine. Study observations and caveats: The authors suggested that few new T cells are recruited per seasonal influenza vaccination.

TCRdb used MiXCR to reprocess the RT-PCR reads, holding one entry per CDR3 protein. The sample lists about 650,000 distinct CDR3 sequences, 14% occurring once. Only a few counts were recorded for this clonotype. Antigen unknown. The germline gives CDR1 MDHEN, CDR2 SYDVKM. V was pared by 0 bases and J by 2 bases, with 5 bases between. This CDR3 region has 13 residues. The source is a man aged 50-60 years who received an inactivated influenza vaccine. This sequence joins TRBV28 and TRBJ2-7; D not resolved. The sample consisted of PBMCs from blood, taken 14 days before vaccination. The CDR3 region has the DNA TGTGCCAGCAGTTTATGGATAACCTACGAGCAGTACTTC. As protein: CASSLWITYEQYF. The full variable domain, completed using reference TRBV28 and TRBJ2-7, is DVKVTQSSRYLVKRTGEKVFLECVQDMDHENMFWYRQDPGLGLRLIYFSYDVKMKEKGDIPEGYSVSREKKERFSLILESASTNQTSMYLCASSLWITYEQYFGPGTRLTVT.